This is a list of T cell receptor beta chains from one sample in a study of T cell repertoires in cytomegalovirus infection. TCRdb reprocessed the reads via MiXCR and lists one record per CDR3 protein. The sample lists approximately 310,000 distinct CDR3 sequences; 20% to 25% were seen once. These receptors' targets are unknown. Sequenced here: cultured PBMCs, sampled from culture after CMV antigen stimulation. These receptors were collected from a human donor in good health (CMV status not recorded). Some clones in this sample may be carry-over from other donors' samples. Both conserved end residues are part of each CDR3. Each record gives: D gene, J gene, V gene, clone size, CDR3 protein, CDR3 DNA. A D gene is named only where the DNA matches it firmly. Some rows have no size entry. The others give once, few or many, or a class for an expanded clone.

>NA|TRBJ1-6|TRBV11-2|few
CASSLEPGVASPLHF
TGTGCCAGCAGCTTAGAACCGGGGGTCGCCTCACCCCTCCACTTT
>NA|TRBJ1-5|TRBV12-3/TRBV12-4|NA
CASSLWGSQNQPQHF
TGTGCCAGCAGCCTTTGGGGCAGCCAGAATCAGCCCCAGCATTTT
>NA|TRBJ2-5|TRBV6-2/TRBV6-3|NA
CASSYSIPKIRTQETQYF
TGTGCCAGCAGTTACTCGATCCCCAAGATACGAACCCAAGAGACCCAGTACTTC
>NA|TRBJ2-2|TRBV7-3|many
CASSGTTNTGELFF
TGTGCCAGCAGCGGGACAACGAACACCGGGGAGCTGTTTTTT
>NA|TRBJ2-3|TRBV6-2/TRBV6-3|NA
CASRMGPLLGDTQYF
TGTGCCAGCAGAATGGGACCGCTCCTCGGAGATACGCAGTATTTT
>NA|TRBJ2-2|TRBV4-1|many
CASSQNAGNTGELFF
TGCGCCAGCAGCCAAAACGCGGGGAACACCGGGGAGCTGTTTTTT
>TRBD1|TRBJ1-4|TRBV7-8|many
CASSYRGQATNEKLFF
TGTGCCAGCAGCTACAGGGGGCAAGCGACTAATGAAAAACTGTTTTTT
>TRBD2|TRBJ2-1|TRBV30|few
CAWSASGREYNEQFF
TGTGCCTGGAGTGCGAGCGGGAGGGAATACAATGAGCAGTTCTTC
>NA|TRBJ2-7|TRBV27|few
CARIRDTNYEQYF
TGTGCCAGGATCCGGGACACAAACTACGAGCAGTACTTC
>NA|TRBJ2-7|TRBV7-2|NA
CASSFRRSEQYF
TGTGCCAGCAGCTTTAGGCGGTCCGAGCAGTACTTC
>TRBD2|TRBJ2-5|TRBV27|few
CASSLSRAGVETQYF
TGTGCCAGCAGTTTATCGCGGGCGGGAGTAGAGACCCAGTACTTC
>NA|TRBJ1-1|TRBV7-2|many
CASIDRWNTEAFF
TGTGCCAGCATCGACAGATGGAACACTGAAGCTTTCTTT
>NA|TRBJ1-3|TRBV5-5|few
CASSLGPRGAGNTIYF
TGTGCCAGCAGCTTGGGACCCAGGGGCGCCGGAAACACCATATATTTT
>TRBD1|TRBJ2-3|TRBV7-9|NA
CASSLTGGDTQYF
TGTGCCAGCAGCTTAACAGGGGGAGATACGCAGTATTTT
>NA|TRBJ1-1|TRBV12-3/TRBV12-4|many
CASSLSYTEAFF
TGTGCCAGCAGTTTAAGCTACACTGAAGCTTTCTTT